These 10 T cell receptor beta chains were all obtained from the same sample, sequenced in a study of blood T cell repertoires in COVID-19. Sequenced by immunoSEQ multiplex PCR; TCRdb stores in-frame clones only, minus some. The sample carries fewer than 450,000 clones, approximately 90% recorded once. Sequenced material: PBMCs or T cells enriched from blood (not recorded which). The source is a woman aged 18-29 years who had recovered from COVID-19.

The chain employs TRBV18 and TRBJ1-1, with D possibly matching TRBD1 (6 bases). V was cut by 0 bases and J by 8 bases, with 10 bases left in between. Germline loops: CDR1 KGHSH, CDR2 LQKENI. The CDR3 length is 13 residues. CDR3 DNA sequence: TGTGCCAGCTCACCACCGGGACAAGCAGAAGCTTTCTTT. It is translated as CASSPPGQAEAFF.

This clone was recorded once. The V and J genes are TRBV25-1 and TRBJ1-6, with no clear D. The CDR3 runs 16 residues. Trimming took 4 bases from V and 0 from J, leaving 10 bases between them. Germline V lookup: CDR1 MGHDK, CDR2 SYGVNS. CDR3 nucleotides: TGTGCCAGCAGTGGACTCAGTTCCTCCTATAATTCACCCCTCCACTTT. It is translated as CASSGLSSSYNSPLHF. Full variable domain (remainder filled in from reference TRBV25-1 and TRBJ1-6): EADIYQTPRYLVIGTGKKITLECSQTMGHDKMYWYQQDPGMELHLIHYSYGVNSTEKGDLSSESTVSRIRTEHFPLTLESARPSHTSQYLCASSGLSSSYNSPLHFGNGTRLTVT.

The chain has TRBV5-1 and TRBJ2-7; 7 bases are shared with TRBD1. With 0 bases clipped from V and 6 bases from J, the junction kept 6 bases outside the gene matches. This CDR3 has 14 amino acids. Germline assignment: CDR1 SGHRS and CDR2 YFSETQ. The CDR3: CASSLGQGVGEQYF. CDR3 in DNA: TGCGCCAGCAGCTTGGGGCAGGGGGTGGGCGAGCAGTACTTC.

This sequence joins TRBV30 and TRBJ1-2, with 7 bases fitting TRBD1. The CDR3 is 12 amino acids. Per the germline V gene, CDR1 is GTSNPN and CDR2 is SVGIG (reference sequence). With 4 bases clipped from V and 8 bases from J, the junction kept 7 bases outside the gene matches. CDR3 loop: CAWITGQVGYTF. In DNA form, the CDR3 reads TGTGCCTGGATCACAGGACAGGTGGGCTACACCTTC.

This clone has only one observation. The chain combines TRBV21-1 with TRBJ1-3. TRBV21-1 is a pseudogene. The CDR3 runs to 13 residues. The CDR3 is CASSKRIGNTIYF. In DNA form, the CDR3 reads TGTGCCAGCAGCAAGAGAATTGGAAACACCATATATTTT.

This chain connects TRBV5-4 to TRBJ2-7; possibly TRBD2 for D (6 bases). Trimming removed 0 bases from V and 7 bases from J, with 17 bases in between. There are 15 residues in the CDR3. The germline CDR1 and CDR2 sequences are SGHNT and YYREEE (reference sequence). CDR3 region: CASSLGGLRGGEQYF. The CDR3 DNA reads as TGTGCCAGCAGCTTGGGGGGCTTAAGGGGAGGAGAGCAGTACTTC.

The J gene is TRBJ2-5, the V gene TRBV11-2; tentative D call: TRBD1 (6 bases). Per germline, CDR1 SGHAT and CDR2 FQNNGV. V was shortened by 5 bases and J by 5 bases, with 15 bases between the two germline ends. The CDR3 sequence is 14 residues long. The CDR3 region is CASSPQGPEETQYF. The CDR3 DNA sequence: TGTGCCAGCAGCCCACAGGGACCGGAGGAGACCCAGTACTTC. The variable domain in full, with the rest retrieved from reference TRBV11-2 and TRBJ2-5, is EAGVAQSPRYKIIEKRQSVAFWCNPISGHATLYWYQQILGQGPKLLIQFQNNGVVDDSQLPKDRFSAERLKGVDSTLKIQPAKLEDSAVYLCASSPQGPEETQYFGPGTRLLVL.

The chain is built from TRBV6-2 or TRBV6-3 and TRBJ2-2, with D possibly matching TRBD1 (5 bases). V was trimmed by 4 bases and J by 0 bases, leaving 9 bases between them. The CDR3 contains 15 residues. Germline CDR1 reads MNHEY; CDR2 reads SVGEGT. CDR3 sequence: CASSSQGTNTGELFF. DNA of the CDR3: TGTGCCAGCAGTTCCCAGGGTACGAACACCGGGGAGCTGTTTTTT.

The rearrangement links TRBV6-4 to TRBJ2-1; 7 bases match TRBD1. Germline CDR1 MRHNA, CDR2 SNTAGT. This CDR3 has 14 amino acids. Losses at the gene ends were 6 bases for V and 6 bases for J; bases not matched to a gene: 8. In nucleotides, the CDR3 is TGTGCCAGCAGAGAGGGACAGAACATCAATGAGCAGTTCTTC. As protein: CASREGQNINEQFF.

This clone was recorded a few times. The chain combines TRBV28 with TRBJ1-1; weak D call: TRBD1 (5 bases). Germline values: CDR1 MDHEN, CDR2 SYDVKM. V lost 7 bases to trimming and J lost 4 bases, with 13 bases between them. The length of the CDR3 is 13 residues. The CDR3 coding sequence is TGTGCCAGCACGCGGGGGTGGGGCACTGAAGCTTTCTTT. Protein sequence: CASTRGWGTEAFF.